Sequencing of this T cell receptor (beta chain) was carried out in a study of early T cells in non-severe SARS-CoV-2 infection. Study-level background: With bulk RNA from unsorted whole blood as input, sequencing yielded unpaired chains.

This clonotype was picked up a small number of times. The V gene's germline CDR1 is SGHTS and CDR2 YDEGEE. The CDR3 spans 15 residues. V was clipped by 5 bases and J by 4 bases; unmatched bases: 6. The library protocol tagged individual cDNA molecules with unique molecular identifiers. TCRdb analysed the 5' RACE reads with MiXCR anew, one entry per CDR3 protein. The profile shows approximately 69,000 distinct CDR3 sequences, 9.5% to 15% of them singletons. The starting material was whole blood, obtained at baseline. This receptor was obtained from an adult who was a healthcare worker with PCR-confirmed SARS-CoV-2 infection or an uninfected control (not recorded which). The rearrangement joins TRBV5-8 to TRBJ2-1, with 10 bases matching TRBD1. DNA of the CDR3: TGTGCCAGCAGTACGGGGACAGGGGTTTACAATGAGCAGTTCTTC. Translation gives CASSTGTGVYNEQFF.